This T cell receptor (beta chain) was observed in a study of T-cell reconstitution after alpha-beta-depleted transplantation in children. Unique molecular identifiers were built into the TCRbeta library. TCRdb re-analysed the PCR reads in MiXCR, keeping a single row per CDR3 protein. This sample has some 400,000 distinct CDR3 sequences; 20% occur once, and the top ten carry approximately 3.8%. Trimming removed 5 bases from V and 8 bases from J; junction bases left unmatched: 13. Germline V gives CDR1 SGHAT, CDR2 FQNNGV. The CDR3 is 16 residues long. The input for sequencing was PBMCs from the stem cell graft donor, taken from the stem cell graft. This receptor was identified in a human donor who donated a stem cell graft to a child with acute myeloid leukemia. The chain joins TRBV11-2 to TRBJ2-1; 9 bases align to TRBD2. The DNA for the CDR3 is TGTGCCAGCAGCCTTCTTAGGCGGGAGGGCAAGGATGAGCAGTTCTTC. The encoded protein is CASSLLRREGKDEQFF.